The clone carrying this T cell receptor beta chain was observed at least ten times. The antigen is unknown. This sample was included in a study of T cells in Graves' hyperthyroidism and ophthalmopathy. Regions amplified from RNA transcripts were the TCR beta CDR3 regions. First-round RT-PCR targeting the TCR CDR3 was performed with the HTBI primer set. In TCRdb, the multiplex PCR reads were re-called with MiXCR into one record per CDR3 protein. In the table there are a few hundred thousand distinct CDR3 sequences, 15% to 20% of which are singletons. Findings and caveats of the study: It was a median roughly six months before onset that the model predicted ophthalmopathy.

There are 15 residues in the CDR3. V shed 6 bases and J 3 bases; nucleotides not matched to a gene: 4. Germline V CDR1 and CDR2: MNHNS, SASEGT. The receptor was isolated from a man younger than 35 with Graves' ophthalmopathy. The material sequenced was blood. The chain recombines TRBV6-1 with TRBJ1-3; 11 bases fit TRBD1. The CDR3 nucleotides are TGTGCCAGCAGGGGGACAGGGGGAAATGGAAACACCATATATTTT. It is translated as CASRGTGGNGNTIYF.